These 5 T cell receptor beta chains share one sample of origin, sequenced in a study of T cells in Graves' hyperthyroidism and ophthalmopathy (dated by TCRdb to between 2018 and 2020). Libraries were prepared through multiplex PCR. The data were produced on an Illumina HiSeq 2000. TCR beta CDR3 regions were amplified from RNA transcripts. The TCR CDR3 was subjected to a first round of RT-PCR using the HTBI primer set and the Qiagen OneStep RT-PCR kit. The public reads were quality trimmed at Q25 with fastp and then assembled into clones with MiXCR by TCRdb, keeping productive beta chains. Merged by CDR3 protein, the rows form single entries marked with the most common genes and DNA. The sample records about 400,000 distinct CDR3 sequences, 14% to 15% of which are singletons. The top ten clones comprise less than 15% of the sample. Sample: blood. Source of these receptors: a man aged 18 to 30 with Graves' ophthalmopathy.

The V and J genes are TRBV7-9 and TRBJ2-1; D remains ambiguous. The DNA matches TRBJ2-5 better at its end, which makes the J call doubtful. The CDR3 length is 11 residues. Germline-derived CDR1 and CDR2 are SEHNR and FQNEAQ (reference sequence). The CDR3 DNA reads TGTGCCAGCAGCTCCGGACCCCTCCAGTACTTC. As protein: CASSSGPLQYF.

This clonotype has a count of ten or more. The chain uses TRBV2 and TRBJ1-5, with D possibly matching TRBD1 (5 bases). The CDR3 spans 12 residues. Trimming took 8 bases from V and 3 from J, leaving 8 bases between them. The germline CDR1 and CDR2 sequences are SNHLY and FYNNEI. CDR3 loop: CASRGVNQPQHF. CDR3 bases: TGTGCCAGCCGGGGGGTCAATCAGCCCCAGCATTTT.

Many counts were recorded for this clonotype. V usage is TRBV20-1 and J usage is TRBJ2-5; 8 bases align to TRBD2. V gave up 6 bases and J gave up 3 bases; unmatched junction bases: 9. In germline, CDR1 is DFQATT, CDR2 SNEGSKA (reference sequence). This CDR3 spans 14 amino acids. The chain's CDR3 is CSAHIAGKKETQYF. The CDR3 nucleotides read TGCAGTGCCCACATAGCGGGAAAAAAAGAGACCCAGTACTTC.

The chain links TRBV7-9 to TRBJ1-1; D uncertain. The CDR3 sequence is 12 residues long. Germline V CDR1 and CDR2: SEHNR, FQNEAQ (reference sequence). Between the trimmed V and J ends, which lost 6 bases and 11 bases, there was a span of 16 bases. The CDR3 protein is CASRSSLSGAFF. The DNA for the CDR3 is TGTGCCAGCAGGAGTTCACTCTCCGGGGCTTTCTTT.

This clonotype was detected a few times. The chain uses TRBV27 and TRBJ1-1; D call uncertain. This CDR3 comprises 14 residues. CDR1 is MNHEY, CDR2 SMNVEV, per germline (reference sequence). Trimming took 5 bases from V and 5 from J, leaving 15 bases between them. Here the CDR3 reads CASSPTWGGTEAFF. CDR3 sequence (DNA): TGTGCCAGCAGTCCGACGTGGGGTGGGACTGAAGCTTTCTTT.